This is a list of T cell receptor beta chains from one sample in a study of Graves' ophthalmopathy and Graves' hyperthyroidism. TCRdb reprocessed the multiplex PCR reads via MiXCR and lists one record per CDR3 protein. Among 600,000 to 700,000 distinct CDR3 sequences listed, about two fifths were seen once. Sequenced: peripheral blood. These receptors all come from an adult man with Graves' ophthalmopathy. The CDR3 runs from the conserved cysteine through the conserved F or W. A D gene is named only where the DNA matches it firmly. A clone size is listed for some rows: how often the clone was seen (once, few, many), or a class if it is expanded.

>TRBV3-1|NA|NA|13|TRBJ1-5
CASSQGKNQPQHF
TGTGCCAGCAGCCAAGGCAAAAATCAGCCCCAGCATTTT
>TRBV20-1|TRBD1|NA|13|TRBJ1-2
CSALRTGGYGYTF
TGCAGTGCTCTCCGGACAGGGGGCTATGGCTACACCTTC
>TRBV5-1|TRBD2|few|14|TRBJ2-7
CASSFGTSGYEQYF
TGCGCCAGCAGCTTCGGGACTAGCGGCTACGAGCAGTACTTC
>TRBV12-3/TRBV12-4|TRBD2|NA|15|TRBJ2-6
CASSGGTSGTNVLTF
TGTGCCAGCAGTGGGGGGACTAGCGGGACTAACGTCCTGACTTTC
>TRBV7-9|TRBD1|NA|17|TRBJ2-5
CASSLERQGLFQETQYF
TGTGCCAGCAGCTTGGAAAGACAGGGGCTGTTCCAAGAGACCCAGTACTTC
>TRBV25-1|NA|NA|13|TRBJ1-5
CASSIGRNQPQHF
TGTGCCAGCAGTATAGGACGAAATCAGCCCCAGCATTTT
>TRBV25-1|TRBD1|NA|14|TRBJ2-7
CASSGAGTGYEQYF
TGTGCCAGCAGTGGAGCCGGGACAGGCTACGAGCAGTACTTC
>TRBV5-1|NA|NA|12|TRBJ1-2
CASHETNYGYTF
TGCGCCAGCCATGAGACAAACTATGGCTACACCTTC
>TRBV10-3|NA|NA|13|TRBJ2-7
CAISEWWIYEQYF
TGTGCCATCAGTGAGTGGTGGATTTACGAGCAGTACTTC
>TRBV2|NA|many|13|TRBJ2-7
CASESGLNYEQYF
TGTGCCAGCGAGAGCGGATTGAATTACGAGCAGTACTTC
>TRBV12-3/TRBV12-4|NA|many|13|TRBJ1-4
CASSLPGAGKLFF
TGTGCCAGCAGCCTACCCGGGGCGGGAAAACTGTTTTTT
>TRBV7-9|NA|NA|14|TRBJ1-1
CASSQQTEDTEAFF
TGTGCCAGCAGCCAACAAACAGAGGACACTGAAGCTTTCTTT
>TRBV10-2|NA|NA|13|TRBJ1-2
CASSDYNSYGYTF
TGCGCCAGCAGTGATTATAACAGCTATGGCTACACCTTC
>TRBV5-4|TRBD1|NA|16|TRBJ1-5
CASSQGGGTGDQPQHF
TGCGCCAGCAGCCAAGGGGGTGGGACAGGAGATCAGCCCCAGCATTTT
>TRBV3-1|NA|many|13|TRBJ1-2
CASSQQPTYGYTF
TGTGCCAGCAGCCAACAACCAACCTATGGCTACACCTTC
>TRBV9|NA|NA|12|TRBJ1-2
CASTMGPGGYTF
TGTGCCAGCACCATGGGACCGGGGGGCTACACCTTC
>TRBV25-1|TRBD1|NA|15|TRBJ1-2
CASSEITGVGYGYTF
TGTGCCAGCAGTGAAATAACAGGGGTAGGGTATGGCTACACCTTC
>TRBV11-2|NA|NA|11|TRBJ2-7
CASPSSYEQYF
TGTGCCAGCCCGTCTTCCTACGAGCAGTACTTC
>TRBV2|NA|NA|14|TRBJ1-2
CASSDSGLAYGYTF
TGTGCCAGCAGTGATAGCGGGCTGGCGTATGGCTACACCTTC
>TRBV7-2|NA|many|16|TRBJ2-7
CASSPNSGHPTYEQYF
TGTGCCAGCAGCCCGAATAGTGGGCACCCGACCTACGAGCAGTACTTC
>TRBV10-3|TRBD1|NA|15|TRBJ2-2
CALHKGQGETGELFF
TGTGCCCTACACAAAGGACAGGGGGAGACCGGGGAGCTGTTTTTT
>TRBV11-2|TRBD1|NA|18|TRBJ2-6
CASSLEWGQGSGANVLTF
TGTGCCAGCAGCTTAGAATGGGGACAGGGGTCTGGGGCCAACGTCCTGACTTTC
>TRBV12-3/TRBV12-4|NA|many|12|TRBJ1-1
CASKQVNTEAFF
TGTGCCAGCAAACAGGTGAACACTGAAGCTTTCTTT
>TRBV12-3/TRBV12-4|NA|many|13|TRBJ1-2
CASNEQSNYGYTF
TGTGCCAGCAATGAGCAGTCTAACTATGGCTACACCTTC
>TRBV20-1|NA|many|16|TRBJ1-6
CSARDRESSYNSPLHF
TGCAGTGCTAGAGACAGGGAAAGCTCCTATAATTCACCCCTCCACTTT
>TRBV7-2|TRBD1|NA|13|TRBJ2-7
CASSITGGYGQYF
TGTGCCAGCAGTATCACAGGGGGCTACGGGCAGTACTTC
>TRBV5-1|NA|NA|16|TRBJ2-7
CASSLGGGYSSYEQYF
TGCGCCAGCAGCTTGGGAGGGGGGTATAGCTCCTACGAGCAGTACTTC
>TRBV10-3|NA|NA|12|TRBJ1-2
CAISELGLGYTF
TGTGCCATCAGTGAGTTAGGGTTGGGCTACACCTTC
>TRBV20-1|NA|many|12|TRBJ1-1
CSASEVADEAFF
TGCAGTGCTAGTGAGGTCGCCGACGAAGCTTTCTTT
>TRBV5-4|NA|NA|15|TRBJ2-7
CASSLEQAALYEQYF
TGTGCCAGCAGCTTGGAGCAGGCGGCTCTCTACGAGCAGTACTTC
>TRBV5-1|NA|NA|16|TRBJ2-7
CASSLWYRASSYEQYF
TGCGCCAGCAGCTTGTGGTACAGGGCGAGCTCCTACGAGCAGTACTTC
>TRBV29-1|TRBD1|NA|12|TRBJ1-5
CSSQGVGQPQHF
TGCAGCAGTCAGGGGGTGGGACAGCCCCAGCATTTT
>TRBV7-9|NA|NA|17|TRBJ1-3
CASSSGGRRLSGNTIYF
TGTGCCAGCAGCTCGGGGGGGAGACGGCTCTCTGGAAACACCATATATTTT
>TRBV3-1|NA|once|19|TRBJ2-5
CASSQEGGRNRVGSGTQYF
TGTGCCAGCAGCCAAGAGGGAGGGAGGAACAGGGTTGGCTCGGGGACCCAGTACTTC
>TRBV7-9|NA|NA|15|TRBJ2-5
CASSPAGGLRETQYF
TGTGCCAGCAGCCCCGCCGGGGGGCTAAGGGAGACCCAGTACTTC
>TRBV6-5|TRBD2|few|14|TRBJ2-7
CASSYRGSGYEQYF
TGTGCCAGCAGTTACCGCGGGAGTGGCTACGAGCAGTACTTC
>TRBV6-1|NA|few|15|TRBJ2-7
CASSGRVAATYEQYF
TGTGCCAGCAGTGGCAGGGTAGCGGCAACCTACGAGCAGTACTTC
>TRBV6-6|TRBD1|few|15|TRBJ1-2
CASSYSLDRDKGYTF
TGTGCCAGCAGTTACTCACTCGACAGGGACAAAGGCTACACCTTC
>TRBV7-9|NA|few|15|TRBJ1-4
CASSLEDSLNEKLFF
TGTGCCAGCAGCTTAGAAGACAGTCTCAATGAAAAACTGTTTTTT
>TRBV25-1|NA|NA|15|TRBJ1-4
CASSDRYGINEKLFF
TGTGCCAGCAGTGACCGATACGGAATAAATGAAAAACTGTTTTTT
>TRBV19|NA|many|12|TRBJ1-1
CASSTSGPDAFF
TGTGCCAGTAGTACCTCGGGACCAGACGCTTTCTTT
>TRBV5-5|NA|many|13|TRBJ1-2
CASSFIVEYGYTF
TGTGCCAGCAGCTTTATAGTGGAGTATGGCTACACCTTC
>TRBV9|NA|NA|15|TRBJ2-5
CASSATSTGQETQYF
TGTGCCAGCAGCGCCACCTCTACAGGGCAAGAGACCCAGTACTTC
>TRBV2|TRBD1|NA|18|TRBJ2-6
CASSPGQGARSGANVLTF
TGTGCCAGCAGTCCGGGACAGGGCGCCCGGTCTGGGGCCAACGTCCTGACTTTC
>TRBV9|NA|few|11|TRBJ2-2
CASSSRRELFF
TGTGCCAGCAGCTCCCGACGGGAGCTGTTTTTT
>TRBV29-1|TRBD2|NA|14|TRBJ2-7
CSVGLAGGAYEQYF
TGCAGCGTTGGACTAGCGGGAGGCGCCTACGAGCAGTACTTC
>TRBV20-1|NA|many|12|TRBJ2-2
CSASFFTGELFF
TGCAGTGCTAGTTTCTTCACCGGGGAGCTGTTTTTT
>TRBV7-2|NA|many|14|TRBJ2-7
CASSLTGDPYEQYF
TGTGCCAGCAGCCTGACGGGGGACCCCTACGAGCAGTACTTC
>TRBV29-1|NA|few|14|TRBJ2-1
CSVEVRARDNEQFF
TGCAGCGTTGAAGTCAGAGCGAGGGACAATGAGCAGTTCTTC
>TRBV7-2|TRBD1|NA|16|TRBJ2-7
CASSLLWTGIENERYF
TGTGCCAGCAGCTTATTGTGGACAGGGATAGAGAACGAGCGGTACTTC
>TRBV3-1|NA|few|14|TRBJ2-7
CASSQGGSVHEQYF
TGTGCCAGCAGCCAAGGGGGTTCGGTCCACGAGCAGTACTTC